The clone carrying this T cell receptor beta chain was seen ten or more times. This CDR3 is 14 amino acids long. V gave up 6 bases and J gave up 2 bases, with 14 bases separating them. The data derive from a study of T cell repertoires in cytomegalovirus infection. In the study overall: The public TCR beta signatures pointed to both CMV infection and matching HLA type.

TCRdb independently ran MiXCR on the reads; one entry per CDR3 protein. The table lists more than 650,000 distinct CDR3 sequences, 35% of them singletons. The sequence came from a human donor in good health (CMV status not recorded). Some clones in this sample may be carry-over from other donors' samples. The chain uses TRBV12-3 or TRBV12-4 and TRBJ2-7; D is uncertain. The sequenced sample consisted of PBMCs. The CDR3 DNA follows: TGTGCCAGCAGACGGCTGGGCGCTACCTACGAGCAGTACTTC. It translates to CASRRLGATYEQYF.